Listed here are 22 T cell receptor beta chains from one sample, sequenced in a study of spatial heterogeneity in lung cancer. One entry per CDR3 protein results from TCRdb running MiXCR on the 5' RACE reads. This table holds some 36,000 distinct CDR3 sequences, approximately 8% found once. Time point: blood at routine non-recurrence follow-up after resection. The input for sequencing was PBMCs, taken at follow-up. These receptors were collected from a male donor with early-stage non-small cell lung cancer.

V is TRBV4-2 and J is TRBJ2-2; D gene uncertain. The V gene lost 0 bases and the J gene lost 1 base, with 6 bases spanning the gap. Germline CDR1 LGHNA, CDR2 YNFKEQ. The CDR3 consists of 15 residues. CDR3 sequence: CASSQDFGNTGELFF. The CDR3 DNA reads TGTGCCAGCAGCCAAGATTTCGGGAACACCGGGGAGCTGTTTTTT.

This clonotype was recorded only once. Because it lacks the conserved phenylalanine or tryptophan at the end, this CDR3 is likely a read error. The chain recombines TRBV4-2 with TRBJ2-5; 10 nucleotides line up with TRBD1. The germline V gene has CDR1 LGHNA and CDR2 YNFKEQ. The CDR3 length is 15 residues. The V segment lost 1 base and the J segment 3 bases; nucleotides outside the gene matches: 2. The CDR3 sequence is CASSQVGQGKETQYL. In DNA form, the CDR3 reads TGTGCCAGCAGCCAAGTGGGACAGGGGAAAGAGACCCAGTACCTC.

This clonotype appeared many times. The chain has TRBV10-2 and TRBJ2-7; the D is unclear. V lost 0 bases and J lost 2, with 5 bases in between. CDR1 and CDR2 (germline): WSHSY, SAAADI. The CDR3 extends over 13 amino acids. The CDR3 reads CASSESSAYEQYF. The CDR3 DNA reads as TGCGCCAGCAGTGAGTCGAGTGCCTACGAGCAGTACTTC.

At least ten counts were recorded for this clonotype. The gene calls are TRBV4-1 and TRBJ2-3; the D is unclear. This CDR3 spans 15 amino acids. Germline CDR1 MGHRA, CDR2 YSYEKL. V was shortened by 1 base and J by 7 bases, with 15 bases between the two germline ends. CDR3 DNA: TGCGCCAGCAGCCAAGGTTTCGACTCCGCTTATACGCAGTATTTT. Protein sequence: CASSQGFDSAYTQYF.

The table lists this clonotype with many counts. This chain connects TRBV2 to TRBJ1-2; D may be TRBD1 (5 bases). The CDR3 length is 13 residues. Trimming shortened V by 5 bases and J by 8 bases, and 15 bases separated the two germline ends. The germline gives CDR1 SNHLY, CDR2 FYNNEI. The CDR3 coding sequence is TGTGCCAGCAGTCCGGACATGGGAGTGGGCTACACCTTC. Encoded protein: CASSPDMGVGYTF.

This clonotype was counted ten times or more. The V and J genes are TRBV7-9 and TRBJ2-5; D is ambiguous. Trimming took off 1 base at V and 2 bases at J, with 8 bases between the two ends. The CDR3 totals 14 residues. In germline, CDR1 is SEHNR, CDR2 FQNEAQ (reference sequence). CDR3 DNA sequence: TGTGCCAGCAGCTTAGTACAGTTGCAAGAGACCCAGTACTTC. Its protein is CASSLVQLQETQYF.

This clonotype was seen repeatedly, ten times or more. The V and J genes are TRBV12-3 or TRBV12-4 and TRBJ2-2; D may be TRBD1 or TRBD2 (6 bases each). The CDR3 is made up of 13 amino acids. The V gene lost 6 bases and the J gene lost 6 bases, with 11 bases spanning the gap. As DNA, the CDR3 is TGTGCCAGCAGAGGGGGGCGTGCCGGGGAGCTGTTTTTT. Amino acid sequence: CASRGGRAGELFF.

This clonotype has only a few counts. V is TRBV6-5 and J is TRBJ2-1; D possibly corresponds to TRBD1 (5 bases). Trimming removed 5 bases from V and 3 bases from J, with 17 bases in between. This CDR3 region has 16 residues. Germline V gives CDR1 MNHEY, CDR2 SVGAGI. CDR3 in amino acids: CASSPRDRPFYNEQFF. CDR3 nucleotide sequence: TGTGCCAGCAGTCCCCGCGACAGACCCTTCTACAATGAGCAGTTCTTC.

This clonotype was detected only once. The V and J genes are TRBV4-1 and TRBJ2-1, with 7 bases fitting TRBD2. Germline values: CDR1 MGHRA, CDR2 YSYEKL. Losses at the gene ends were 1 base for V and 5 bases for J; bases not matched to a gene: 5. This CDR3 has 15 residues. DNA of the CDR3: TGCGCCAGCAGCCAAGCTAGCGGACCGAACAATGAGCAGTTCTTC. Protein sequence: CASSQASGPNNEQFF.

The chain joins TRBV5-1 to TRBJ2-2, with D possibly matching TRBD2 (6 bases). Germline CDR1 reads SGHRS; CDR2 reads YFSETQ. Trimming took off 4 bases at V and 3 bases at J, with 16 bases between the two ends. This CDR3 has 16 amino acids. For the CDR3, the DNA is TGCGCCAGCAGCCCCCTATACGGAGGGGACACCGGGGAGCTGTTTTTT. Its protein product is CASSPLYGGDTGELFF.

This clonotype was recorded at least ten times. The CDR3 DNA reads as TGTGCCAGCAGCCCCTGGACAGGGGGCAGCTCCTACAATGAGCAGTTCTTC. Its translation: CASSPWTGGSSYNEQFF. V usage is TRBV9 and J usage is TRBJ2-1; the match to TRBD1 covers 11 bases. The CDR3 loop spans 17 amino acids. With V trimmed by 4 bases and J by 0 bases, 6 bases remained unmatched. The germline CDR1 and CDR2 sequences are SGDLS and YYNGEE.

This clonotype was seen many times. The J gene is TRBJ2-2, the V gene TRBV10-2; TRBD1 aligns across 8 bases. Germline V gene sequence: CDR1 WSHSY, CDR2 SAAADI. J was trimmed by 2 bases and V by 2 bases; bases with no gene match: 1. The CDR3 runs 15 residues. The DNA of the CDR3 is TGCGCCAGCAGTGAGGGACAGGGTAACACCGGGGAGCTGTTTTTT. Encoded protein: CASSEGQGNTGELFF.

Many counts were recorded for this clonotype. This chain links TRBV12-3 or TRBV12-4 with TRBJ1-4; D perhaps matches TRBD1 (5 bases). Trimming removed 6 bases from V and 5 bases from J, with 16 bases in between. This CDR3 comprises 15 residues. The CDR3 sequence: CASRTSGFGNEKLFF. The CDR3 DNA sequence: TGTGCCAGCAGAACATCAGGGTTCGGCAATGAAAAACTGTTTTTT.

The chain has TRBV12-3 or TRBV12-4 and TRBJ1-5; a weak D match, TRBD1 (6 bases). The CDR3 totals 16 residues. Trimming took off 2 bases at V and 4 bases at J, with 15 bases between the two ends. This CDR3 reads CASSLSDSAWNQPQHF. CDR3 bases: TGTGCCAGCAGTTTATCGGACAGCGCATGGAATCAGCCCCAGCATTTT.

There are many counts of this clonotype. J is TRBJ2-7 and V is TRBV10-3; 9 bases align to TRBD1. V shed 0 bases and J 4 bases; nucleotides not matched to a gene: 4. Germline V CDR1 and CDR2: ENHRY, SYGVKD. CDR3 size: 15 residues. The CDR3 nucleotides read TGTGCCATCAGTGAGTCAACGACAGGGGGTTACGAGCAGTACTTC. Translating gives CAISESTTGGYEQYF.

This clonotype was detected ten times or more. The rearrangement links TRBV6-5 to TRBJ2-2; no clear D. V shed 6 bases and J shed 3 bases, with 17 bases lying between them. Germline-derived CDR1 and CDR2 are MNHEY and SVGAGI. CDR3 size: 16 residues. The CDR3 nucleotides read TGTGCCAGCAGCCTGACAAGAACGCGGTACACCGGGGAGCTGTTTTTT. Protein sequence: CASSLTRTRYTGELFF.

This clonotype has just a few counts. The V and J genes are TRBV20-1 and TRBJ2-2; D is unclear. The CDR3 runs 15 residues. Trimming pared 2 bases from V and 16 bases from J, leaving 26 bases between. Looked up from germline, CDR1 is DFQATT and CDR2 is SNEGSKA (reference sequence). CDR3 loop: CSARPNEARRIAKFF. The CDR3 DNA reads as TGCAGTGCTAGACCTAATGAGGCTAGAAGGATTGCGAAGTTTTTT.

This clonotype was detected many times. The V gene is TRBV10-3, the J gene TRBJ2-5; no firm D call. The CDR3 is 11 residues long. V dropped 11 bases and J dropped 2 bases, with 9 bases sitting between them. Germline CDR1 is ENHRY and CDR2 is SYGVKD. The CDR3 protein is CAHKPQETQYF. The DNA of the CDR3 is TGTGCCCACAAGCCACAAGAGACCCAGTACTTC.

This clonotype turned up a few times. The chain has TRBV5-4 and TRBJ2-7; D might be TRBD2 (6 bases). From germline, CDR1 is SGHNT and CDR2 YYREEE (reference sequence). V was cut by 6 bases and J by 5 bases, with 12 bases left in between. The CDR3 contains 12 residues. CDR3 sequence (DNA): TGTGCCAGCAAGCTTGGAGGGGACGAGCAGTACTTC. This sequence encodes CASKLGGDEQYF.

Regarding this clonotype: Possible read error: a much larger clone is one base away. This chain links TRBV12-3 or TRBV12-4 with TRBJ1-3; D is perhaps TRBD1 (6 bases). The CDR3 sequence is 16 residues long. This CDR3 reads CASSLGQYYSGNSIYF. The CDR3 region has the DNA TGTGCCAGCAGTCTTGGACAGTACTACTCTGGAAACTCCATATATTTT.

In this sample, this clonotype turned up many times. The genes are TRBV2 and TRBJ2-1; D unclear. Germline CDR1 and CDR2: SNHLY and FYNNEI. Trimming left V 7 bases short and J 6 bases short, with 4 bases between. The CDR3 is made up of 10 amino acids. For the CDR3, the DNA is TGTGCCAGCAACACCAATGAGCAGTTCTTC. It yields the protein CASNTNEQFF.

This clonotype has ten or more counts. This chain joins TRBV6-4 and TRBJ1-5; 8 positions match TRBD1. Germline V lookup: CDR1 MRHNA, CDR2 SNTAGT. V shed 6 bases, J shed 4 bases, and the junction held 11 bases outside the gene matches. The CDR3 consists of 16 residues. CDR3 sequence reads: CASRLHHGTGNQPQHF. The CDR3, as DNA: TGTGCCAGCAGATTACACCACGGGACAGGAAATCAGCCCCAGCATTTT.